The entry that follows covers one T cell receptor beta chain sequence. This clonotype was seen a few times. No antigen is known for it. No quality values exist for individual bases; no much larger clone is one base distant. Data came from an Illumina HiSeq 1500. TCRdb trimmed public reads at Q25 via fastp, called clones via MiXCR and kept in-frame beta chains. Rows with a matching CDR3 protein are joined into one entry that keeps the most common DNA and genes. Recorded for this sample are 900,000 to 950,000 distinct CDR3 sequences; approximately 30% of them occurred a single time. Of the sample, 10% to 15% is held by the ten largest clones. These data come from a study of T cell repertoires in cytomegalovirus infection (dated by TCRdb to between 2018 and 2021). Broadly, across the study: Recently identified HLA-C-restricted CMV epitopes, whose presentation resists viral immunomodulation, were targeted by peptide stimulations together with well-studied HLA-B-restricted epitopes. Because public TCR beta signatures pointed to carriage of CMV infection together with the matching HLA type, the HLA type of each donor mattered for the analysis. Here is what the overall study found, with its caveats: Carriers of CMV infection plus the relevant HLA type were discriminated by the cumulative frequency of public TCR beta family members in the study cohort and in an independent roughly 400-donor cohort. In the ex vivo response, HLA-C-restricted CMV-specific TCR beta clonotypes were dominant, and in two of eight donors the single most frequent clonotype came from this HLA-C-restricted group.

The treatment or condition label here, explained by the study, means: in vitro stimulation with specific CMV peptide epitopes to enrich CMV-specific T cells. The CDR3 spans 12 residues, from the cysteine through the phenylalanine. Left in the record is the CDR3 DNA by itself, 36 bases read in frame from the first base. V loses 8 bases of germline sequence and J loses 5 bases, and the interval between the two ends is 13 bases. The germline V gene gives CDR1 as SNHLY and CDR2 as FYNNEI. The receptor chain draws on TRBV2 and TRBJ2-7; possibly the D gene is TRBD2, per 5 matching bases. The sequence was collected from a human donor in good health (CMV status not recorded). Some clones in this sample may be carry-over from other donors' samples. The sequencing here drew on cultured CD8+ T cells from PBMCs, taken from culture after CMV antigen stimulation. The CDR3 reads CASLEAPNEQYF. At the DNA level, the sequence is TGTGCCAGCCTGGAGGCCCCCAACGAGCAGTACTTC.